The rows below give T cell receptor beta chains drawn from one sample of a study of blood T cell repertoires in COVID-19. Profiled with immunoSEQ multiplex PCR; TCRdb holds only in-frame clones, not every one. The table shows 35,000 to 45,000 clones, with roughly 89% occurring only once. The sequencing input was peripheral blood. The origin of the receptors is a man aged 50 or older with active COVID-19. The CDR3 runs from the conserved cysteine through the conserved F or W. A D gene is named only where the DNA matches it firmly. Size is stated for part of the rows, as once, few or many counts, or as a class when the clone is expanded.

J gene: TRBJ2-3; V gene: TRBV4-2; clone size: .; D gene: TRBD2; CDR3 protein: CASSQEAGTTSTDTQYF; CDR3 DNA: TGTGCCAGCAGCCAGGAAGCGGGGACCACTAGCACAGATACGCAGTATTTT
J gene: TRBJ1-1; V gene: TRBV9; clone size: .; D gene: .; CDR3 protein: CASSVVPGAEAFF; CDR3 DNA: TGTGCCAGCAGCGTAGTTCCGGGGGCTGAAGCTTTCTTT
J gene: TRBJ2-3; V gene: TRBV3-1/TRBV3-2; clone size: .; D gene: .; CDR3 protein: CASSQLTRGTIVTDTQYF; CDR3 DNA: TGTGCCAGCAGCCAATTAACTAGGGGGACTATCGTCACAGATACGCAGTATTTT
J gene: TRBJ1-3; V gene: TRBV3-1/TRBV3-2; clone size: .; D gene: .; CDR3 protein: CASSQARLGNTIYF; CDR3 DNA: TGTGCCAGCAGCCAAGCTAGGTTGGGAAACACCATATATTTT
J gene: TRBJ2-5; V gene: TRBV20-1; clone size: few; D gene: TRBD2; CDR3 protein: CSASLIPGGREETQYF; CDR3 DNA: TGCAGTGCTAGTTTAATTCCGGGAGGGAGGGAGGAGACCCAGTACTTC
J gene: TRBJ2-2; V gene: TRBV11-1; clone size: .; D gene: .; CDR3 protein: CASSLARSTGELFF; CDR3 DNA: TGTGCCAGCAGCTTAGCTCGGAGCACCGGGGAGCTGTTTTTT
J gene: TRBJ1-2; V gene: TRBV7-9; clone size: once; D gene: TRBD1; CDR3 protein: CASSSKPDRGYGYTF; CDR3 DNA: TGTGCCAGCAGCTCAAAACCGGACAGGGGTTATGGCTACACCTTC
J gene: TRBJ1-1; V gene: TRBV3-1/TRBV3-2; clone size: .; D gene: .; CDR3 protein: CASSLSRSGTEAFF; CDR3 DNA: TGTGCCAGCAGCCTATCTCGATCAGGCACTGAAGCTTTCTTT
J gene: TRBJ1-2; V gene: TRBV6-6; clone size: few; D gene: TRBD1; CDR3 protein: CASSADRGWDGYTF; CDR3 DNA: TGTGCCAGCAGCGCCGACAGGGGGTGGGATGGCTACACCTTC
J gene: TRBJ2-2; V gene: TRBV5-6; clone size: .; D gene: .; CDR3 protein: CASSSRIRIHTGELFF; CDR3 DNA: TGTGCCAGCAGCTCGCGGATCCGAATCCACACCGGGGAGCTGTTTTTT
J gene: TRBJ2-7; V gene: TRBV7-9; clone size: .; D gene: .; CDR3 protein: CASSLARQPYEQYF; CDR3 DNA: TGTGCCAGCAGCTTAGCTCGACAGCCCTACGAGCAGTACTTC
J gene: TRBJ1-2; V gene: TRBV6-1; clone size: once; D gene: .; CDR3 protein: CASSEEAGNYGYTF; CDR3 DNA: TGTGCCAGCAGTGAAGAAGCGGGAAACTATGGCTACACCTTC
J gene: TRBJ1-2; V gene: TRBV6-2/TRBV6-3; clone size: .; D gene: .; CDR3 protein: CASSYSMTALGGYTF; CDR3 DNA: TGTGCCAGCAGTTACTCTATGACTGCTCTAGGTGGCTACACCTTC
J gene: TRBJ1-3; V gene: TRBV2; clone size: .; D gene: .; CDR3 protein: CASSVGQSSGNTIYF; CDR3 DNA: TGTGCCAGCAGTGTCGGACAGAGCTCTGGAAACACCATATATTTT
J gene: TRBJ1-2; V gene: TRBV6-5; clone size: .; D gene: .; CDR3 protein: CASSYHGQSNYGYTF; CDR3 DNA: TGTGCCAGCAGTTACCACGGACAGAGCAACTATGGCTACACCTTC
J gene: TRBJ2-3; V gene: TRBV12-3/TRBV12-4; clone size: once; D gene: .; CDR3 protein: CASSLGRTDTQYF; CDR3 DNA: TGTGCCAGCAGTTTGGGCAGAACAGATACGCAGTATTTT
J gene: TRBJ2-5; V gene: TRBV7-9; clone size: .; D gene: .; CDR3 protein: CASSLGHMKKTQYF; CDR3 DNA: TGTGCCAGCAGCTTAGGACATATGAAGAAGACCCAGTACTTC
J gene: TRBJ1-5; V gene: TRBV19; clone size: .; D gene: .; CDR3 protein: CASSQTGSLRNQPQHF; CDR3 DNA: TGTGCCAGTAGCCAAACAGGATCTCTGCGCAATCAGCCCCAGCATTTT
J gene: TRBJ1-6; V gene: TRBV10-1; clone size: .; D gene: .; CDR3 protein: CASSESSQGGGSLHF; CDR3 DNA: TGCGCCAGCAGTGAGTCGAGCCAGGGAGGCGGAAGCCTCCACTTT
J gene: TRBJ2-2; V gene: TRBV7-9; clone size: .; D gene: TRBD1; CDR3 protein: CASSLEGGATGELFF; CDR3 DNA: TGTGCCAGCAGCTTAGAAGGGGGCGCCACCGGGGAGCTGTTTTTT
J gene: TRBJ2-7; V gene: TRBV27; clone size: .; D gene: .; CDR3 protein: CASKQFPTYEQYF; CDR3 DNA: TGTGCCAGCAAACAGTTTCCCACCTACGAGCAGTACTTC
J gene: TRBJ1-2; V gene: TRBV5-4; clone size: .; D gene: .; CDR3 protein: CASSKGPTGQNYGYTF; CDR3 DNA: TGTGCCAGCAGCAAAGGCCCCACAGGGCAGAACTATGGCTACACCTTC
J gene: TRBJ2-7; V gene: TRBV20-1; clone size: .; D gene: .; CDR3 protein: CSASGVTYEQYF; CDR3 DNA: TGCAGTGCTAGTGGTGTTACCTACGAGCAGTACTTC
J gene: TRBJ2-7; V gene: TRBV10-3; clone size: .; D gene: .; CDR3 protein: CAISDSYEQYF; CDR3 DNA: TGTGCCATCAGTGACAGTTACGAGCAGTACTTC
J gene: TRBJ2-5; V gene: TRBV4-1; clone size: once; D gene: TRBD2; CDR3 protein: CASSQVVRGGSQETQYF; CDR3 DNA: TGCGCCAGCAGCCAAGTTGTTCGCGGGGGGTCACAAGAGACCCAGTACTTC
J gene: TRBJ1-2; V gene: TRBV19; clone size: .; D gene: TRBD1; CDR3 protein: CASSTRTYRGGYTF; CDR3 DNA: TGTGCCAGTAGTACTCGGACTTACAGGGGTGGCTACACCTTC
J gene: TRBJ2-3; V gene: TRBV27; clone size: .; D gene: TRBD2; CDR3 protein: CASSLLAGVPTDTQYF; CDR3 DNA: TGTGCCAGCAGTTTATTGGCGGGGGTTCCCACAGATACGCAGTATTTT
J gene: TRBJ1-2; V gene: TRBV24-1; clone size: .; D gene: .; CDR3 protein: CATSDGRVDGYTF; CDR3 DNA: TGTGCCACCAGTGATGGTCGGGTAGACGGCTACACCTTC
J gene: TRBJ2-7; V gene: TRBV29-1; clone size: .; D gene: TRBD2; CDR3 protein: CSVGEGREQYF; CDR3 DNA: TGCAGCGTTGGGGAGGGGCGCGAGCAGTACTTC
J gene: TRBJ1-5; V gene: TRBV12-5; clone size: few; D gene: .; CDR3 protein: CASAPLISGHF; CDR3 DNA: TGTGCTAGTGCCCCCCTGATTAGTGGGCATTTT
J gene: TRBJ2-7; V gene: TRBV13; clone size: .; D gene: .; CDR3 protein: CASSLTSREQYF; CDR3 DNA: TGTGCCAGCAGCTTAACTAGTCGCGAGCAGTACTTC
J gene: TRBJ2-2; V gene: TRBV2; clone size: once; D gene: TRBD2; CDR3 protein: CASSVTASGGAGELFF; CDR3 DNA: TGTGCCAGCAGTGTTACGGCTAGCGGGGGTGCCGGGGAGCTGTTTTTT
J gene: TRBJ1-1; V gene: TRBV10-3; clone size: .; D gene: TRBD1; CDR3 protein: CAISAGTENTEAFF; CDR3 DNA: TGTGCCATCAGCGCCGGGACAGAGAACACTGAAGCTTTCTTT
J gene: TRBJ1-1; V gene: TRBV29-1; clone size: .; D gene: TRBD1; CDR3 protein: CSVERGDRDSFWNTEAFF; CDR3 DNA: TGCAGCGTTGAAAGGGGGGACCGGGACAGCTTCTGGAACACTGAAGCTTTCTTT
J gene: TRBJ2-2; V gene: TRBV6-4; clone size: .; D gene: TRBD2; CDR3 protein: CASRTSGGTGELFF; CDR3 DNA: TGTGCCAGCAGGACTAGCGGGGGCACCGGGGAGCTGTTTTTT
J gene: TRBJ1-1; V gene: TRBV19; clone size: .; D gene: .; CDR3 protein: CASSFSSGAEAFF; CDR3 DNA: TGTGCCAGTAGCTTCAGTAGTGGAGCTGAAGCTTTCTTT
J gene: TRBJ2-7; V gene: TRBV3-1/TRBV3-2; clone size: .; D gene: TRBD1; CDR3 protein: CASSPQKGTVSMSEQYF; CDR3 DNA: TGTGCCAGCAGCCCTCAAAAGGGGACAGTAAGTATGAGCGAGCAGTACTTC
J gene: TRBJ1-6; V gene: TRBV10-2; clone size: .; D gene: TRBD1; CDR3 protein: CASSRKPGQGDSPLHF; CDR3 DNA: TGCGCCAGTTCTCGTAAACCGGGACAGGGGGATTCACCCCTCCACTTT
J gene: TRBJ1-1; V gene: TRBV29-1; clone size: .; D gene: .; CDR3 protein: CSGRGGTEAFF; CDR3 DNA: TGCAGCGGAAGGGGGGGGACTGAAGCTTTCTTT
J gene: TRBJ1-4; V gene: TRBV29-1; clone size: .; D gene: .; CDR3 protein: CSAGGTFGEKLFF; CDR3 DNA: TGCAGCGCGGGTGGGACATTTGGTGAAAAACTGTTTTTT
J gene: TRBJ2-5; V gene: TRBV7-2; clone size: .; D gene: TRBD2; CDR3 protein: CASSLGLAGGQYF; CDR3 DNA: TGTGCCAGCAGCTTAGGATTAGCGGGGGGCCAGTACTTC
J gene: TRBJ2-7; V gene: TRBV7-2; clone size: .; D gene: .; CDR3 protein: CASSLGAMGSYEQYF; CDR3 DNA: TGTGCCAGCAGCTTAGGGGCCATGGGTTCCTACGAGCAGTACTTC
J gene: TRBJ2-5; V gene: TRBV29-1; clone size: .; D gene: TRBD2; CDR3 protein: CSVGLAETQYF; CDR3 DNA: TGCAGCGTAGGACTAGCGGAGACCCAGTACTTC
J gene: TRBJ1-1; V gene: TRBV28; clone size: .; D gene: .; CDR3 protein: CASRSTGRNTEAFF; CDR3 DNA: TGTGCCAGCAGGTCCACAGGGAGGAACACTGAAGCTTTCTTT
J gene: TRBJ2-3; V gene: TRBV3-1/TRBV3-2; clone size: once; D gene: TRBD1; CDR3 protein: CASSQGQSQYF; CDR3 DNA: TGTGCCAGCAGCCAGGGACAGTCGCAGTATTTT
J gene: TRBJ1-1; V gene: TRBV10-3; clone size: few; D gene: .; CDR3 protein: CATLGSNTEAFF; CDR3 DNA: TGTGCCACCCTAGGCTCGAACACTGAAGCTTTCTTT
J gene: TRBJ2-2; V gene: TRBV7-3; clone size: once; D gene: TRBD1; CDR3 protein: CASRDDRGKNTGELFF; CDR3 DNA: TGTGCCAGCAGAGATGACAGGGGAAAGAACACCGGGGAGCTGTTTTTT
J gene: TRBJ2-5; V gene: TRBV7-9; clone size: once; D gene: .; CDR3 protein: CASSLVGGGETQYF; CDR3 DNA: TGTGCCAGCAGCTTAGTGGGAGGTGGAGAGACCCAGTACTTC
J gene: TRBJ2-7; V gene: TRBV6-1; clone size: .; D gene: .; CDR3 protein: CASSEASRQTEQYF; CDR3 DNA: TGTGCCAGCAGTGAAGCGTCAAGACAGACCGAGCAGTACTTC
J gene: TRBJ1-6; V gene: TRBV6-1; clone size: .; D gene: TRBD1; CDR3 protein: CASSESGTASYNSPLHF; CDR3 DNA: TGTGCCAGCAGCGAATCCGGGACAGCCTCTTATAATTCACCCCTCCACTTT
J gene: TRBJ2-7; V gene: TRBV9; clone size: .; D gene: .; CDR3 protein: CASSVAQGRTYEQYF; CDR3 DNA: TGTGCCAGCAGCGTAGCCCAGGGAAGGACCTACGAGCAGTACTTC
J gene: TRBJ1-1; V gene: TRBV3-1/TRBV3-2; clone size: once; D gene: .; CDR3 protein: CASSALGGTEAFF; CDR3 DNA: TGTGCCAGCAGCGCTTTAGGGGGTACTGAAGCTTTCTTT
J gene: TRBJ1-6; V gene: TRBV5-6; clone size: .; D gene: .; CDR3 protein: CASSHGWGLSVNSPLHF; CDR3 DNA: TGTGCCAGCAGCCATGGATGGGGGCTTTCTGTTAATTCACCCCTCCACTTT